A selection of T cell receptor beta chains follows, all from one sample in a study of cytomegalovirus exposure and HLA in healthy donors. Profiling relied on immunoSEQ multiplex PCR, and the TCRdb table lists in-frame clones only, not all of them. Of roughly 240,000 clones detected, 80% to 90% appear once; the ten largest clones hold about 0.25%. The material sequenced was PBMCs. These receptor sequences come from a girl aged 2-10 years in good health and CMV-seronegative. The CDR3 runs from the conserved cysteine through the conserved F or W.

CDR3: CSAEGLAGDRGVYNEQFF; V: TRBV29-1; J: TRBJ2-1
CDR3: CSVETATSIYGYTF; V: TRBV29-1; J: TRBJ1-2
CDR3: CASSESPFPGREAFF; V: TRBV2; J: TRBJ1-1
CDR3: CASRDDRSSYNSPLHF; V: TRBV25-1; J: TRBJ1-6
CDR3: CAIRQGRGYGYTF; V: TRBV28; J: TRBJ1-2
CDR3: CASSYREKLFF; V: TRBV6-6; J: TRBJ1-4
CDR3: CASSQDASGLYEQYF; V: TRBV4-1; J: TRBJ2-7
CDR3: CAIRVSPTRQQFF; V: TRBV10-3; J: TRBJ2-1
CDR3: CASSLLTGQGYTF; V: TRBV7-3; J: TRBJ1-2
CDR3: CASSGRTSGGADTQYF; V: TRBV2; J: TRBJ2-3
CDR3: CASRSQGSYGYTF; V: TRBV30; J: TRBJ1-2
CDR3: CASSEDLDSLVFPYGYTF; V: TRBV6-1; J: TRBJ1-2
CDR3: CASRRWTASNTEAFF; V: TRBV5-1; J: TRBJ1-1
CDR3: CASSPDRATEAFF; V: TRBV11-2; J: TRBJ1-1
CDR3: CASSMGGKPAETQYF; V: TRBV5-1; J: TRBJ2-5
CDR3: CASSVETSGRRTETQYF; V: TRBV2; J: TRBJ2-5
CDR3: CASSLGQVNTEAFF; V: TRBV6-1; J: TRBJ1-1
CDR3: CASSPAASVTDTQYF; V: TRBV7-6; J: TRBJ2-3
CDR3: CASSFDRLSSYEQYF; V: TRBV5-1; J: TRBJ2-7
CDR3: CASTRVPGEQYF; V: TRBV28; J: TRBJ2-7
CDR3: CASSPIQVPRTEAFF; V: TRBV11-2; J: TRBJ1-1
CDR3: CASSLGDRGTDTQYF; V: TRBV5-1; J: TRBJ2-3
CDR3: CASSLGLGDTQYF; V: TRBV7-8; J: TRBJ2-3
CDR3: CASSVVSTSGVSTDTQYF; V: TRBV2; J: TRBJ2-3
CDR3: CASSPPQGHRGDEEQFF; V: TRBV5-6; J: TRBJ2-1
CDR3: CASSLMSGANEQFF; V: TRBV27; J: TRBJ2-1
CDR3: CAWSVRDSDSPLHF; V: TRBV30; J: TRBJ1-6